These 20 T cell receptor beta chains came from one sample sequenced in a study of T cell repertoires in cytomegalovirus infection. TCRdb redid the calling of the reads with MiXCR, one entry per CDR3 protein. The data hold roughly 230,000 distinct CDR3 sequences, with about 20% observed a single time. The sequenced sample consisted of CD8+ T cells from PBMCs. Receptor source: a human donor in good health (CMV status not recorded). Some clones in this sample may be carry-over from other donors' samples.

This clonotype was detected many times. The chain recombines TRBV7-9 with TRBJ2-7; 7 bases are a match to TRBD1. The CDR3 consists of 15 residues. Germline lookup yields CDR1 SEHNR and CDR2 FQNEAQ (reference sequence). J gave up 1 base and V 3 bases, and 6 bases lay outside the gene matches. As DNA, the CDR3 is TGTGCCAGCAGCTTTTCCGGGACAGATTCCTACGAGCAGTACTTC. Protein: CASSFSGTDSYEQYF. Drawing the rest from reference TRBV7-9 and TRBJ2-7, the complete variable domain is DTGVSQNPRHKITKRGQNVTFRCDPISEHNRLYWYRQTLGQGPEFLTYFQNEAQLEKSRLLSDRFSAERPKGSFSTLEIQRTEQGDSAMYLCASSFSGTDSYEQYFGPGTRLTVT.

The chain joins TRBV7-6 to TRBJ2-7, with D possibly matching TRBD1 (6 bases). Germline V gene sequence: CDR1 SGHVS, CDR2 FNYEAQ. V was pared by 5 bases and J by 11 bases, with 16 bases between. The CDR3 is made up of 12 amino acids. CDR3 nucleotides: TGTGCCAGCAGCCAGGGGCAGGGCCCCAAGTACTTC. This translates into CASSQGQGPKYF.

This clonotype was seen ten or more times. The chain combines TRBV7-8 with TRBJ2-7; 9 bases are a match to TRBD1. This CDR3 spans 17 amino acids. Germline V gene sequence: CDR1 SGHVS, CDR2 FQNEAQ. V shed 2 bases, J shed 4 bases, and the junction held 12 bases outside the gene matches. CDR3 in DNA: TGTGCCAGCAGCTTATTCGAGGGTGGGACAGGGTGGTACGAGCAGTACTTC. As protein: CASSLFEGGTGWYEQYF.

The chain links TRBV7-9 to TRBJ2-7, with 10 bases that match TRBD1. Germline V gene data show CDR1 as SEHNR and CDR2 as FQNEAQ (reference sequence). V was clipped by 6 bases and J by 3 bases; unmatched bases: 5. This CDR3 is 14 amino acids long. DNA of the CDR3: TGTGCCAGCAGACCGGGGACAGGGGTCTACGAGCAGTACTTC. It translates to CASRPGTGVYEQYF.

The rearrangement joins TRBV12-3 or TRBV12-4 to TRBJ2-7; the match to TRBD2 covers 9 bases. V dropped 6 bases and J dropped 0; count of bases not matched to a gene: 9. The CDR3 spans 16 residues. The CDR3 DNA reads as TGTGCCAGCAGCGCCTCAGCGGGGGGTGACTCCTACGAGCAGTACTTC. Encoded protein: CASSASAGGDSYEQYF.

This sequence joins TRBV15 and TRBJ2-5; 7 positions match TRBD1. CDR3 size: 15 residues. Losses at the gene ends were 5 bases for V and 4 bases for J; bases not matched to a gene: 10. Germline values: CDR1 LNHNV, CDR2 YYDKDF (reference sequence). The CDR3 loop reads CATSLRRTGVETQYF. The CDR3 nucleotides read TGTGCCACCAGCCTCAGGCGTACAGGGGTAGAGACCCAGTACTTC.

The CDR3 sequence is CASSRGGLQYF. Here the CDR3 DNA reads TGCGCCAGCAGCAGGGGGGGTTTGCAGTACTTC. The rearrangement uses TRBV5-1 and TRBJ2-7; TRBD2 is a possible D gene (7 bases). The CDR3 totals 11 residues. Germline V gives CDR1 SGHRS, CDR2 YFSETQ. V lost 4 bases to trimming and J lost 9 bases, with 11 bases between them.

This clonotype came up a few times. CDR3 coding DNA: TGCGCCAGCAGCCAAGCCGTTGAAGTCGGAGAGACCCAGTACTTC. Translating it yields CASSQAVEVGETQYF. This sequence joins TRBV4-1 and TRBJ2-5, with D unresolved. The CDR3 extends over 15 amino acids. Trimming took 1 base from V and 4 from J, leaving 13 bases between them. Germline CDR1 reads MGHRA; CDR2 reads YSYEKL.

The chain combines TRBV28 with TRBJ1-5; no clear D. V was shortened by 3 bases and J by 8 bases, with 17 bases between the two germline ends. Germline assignment: CDR1 MDHEN and CDR2 SYDVKM. The CDR3 covers 15 residues. CDR3 sequence: CASSLTRASWKPQHF. The CDR3 DNA reads TGTGCCAGCAGTTTGACGCGGGCTTCGTGGAAGCCCCAGCATTTT.

This clonotype came up many times. The V gene is TRBV7-2, the J gene TRBJ1-3; 7 nucleotides match TRBD1. V lost 6 bases, J lost 0 bases, and 8 bases stayed unmatched. This CDR3 spans 16 amino acids. Germline CDR1 reads SGHTA; CDR2 reads FQGNSA. The CDR3: CASSWPGQSSGNTIYF. In DNA form, the CDR3 reads TGTGCCAGCAGTTGGCCGGGACAGAGCTCTGGAAACACCATATATTTT.

This clonotype showed up many times. The gene calls are TRBV5-5 and TRBJ2-7, with 9 bases aligning to TRBD1. The CDR3 has 14 amino acids. V trimming: 5 bases; J trimming: 1 base; junction bases outside the gene matches: 4. Germline V gene lookup returns CDR1 SGHKS and CDR2 YYEKEE (reference sequence). CDR3 DNA: TGTGCCAGCAGTTTCGGGACAGGGTCCTACGAGCAGTACTTC. Protein product: CASSFGTGSYEQYF.

This clonotype was counted at least ten times. The rearrangement links TRBV12-3 or TRBV12-4 to TRBJ2-3; 8 nucleotides match TRBD1. Trimming took 6 bases from V and 2 from J; bases not matched to a gene: 4. CDR3 length equals 14 residues. This CDR3 reads CASSSDRATDTQYF. In DNA form, the CDR3 reads TGTGCCAGCAGCTCGGACAGGGCCACAGATACGCAGTATTTT.

CDR3 DNA sequence: TGTGCCAGCATACCACAGGGAAGTGGAAACACCATATATTTT. Translated: CASIPQGSGNTIYF. The chain carries TRBV2 and TRBJ1-3; a possible D gene is TRBD1 (6 bases). The CDR3 length is 14 residues. Germline CDR1 is SNHLY and CDR2 is FYNNEI. Between the trimmed V and J ends, which lost 7 bases and 3 bases, there was a span of 13 bases. The full variable domain, completed using reference TRBV2 and TRBJ1-3, is EPEVTQTPSHQVTQMGQEVILRCVPISNHLYFYWYRQILGQKVEFLVSFYNNEISEKSEIFDDQFSVERPDGSNFTLKIRSTKLEDSAMYFCASIPQGSGNTIYFGEGSWLTVV.

The V gene is TRBV20-1, the J gene TRBJ2-1, with 11 bases fitting TRBD2. Germline V gene data show CDR1 as DFQATT and CDR2 as SNEGSKA (reference sequence). V shed 0 bases and J 9 bases; nucleotides not matched to a gene: 7. This CDR3 is 15 amino acids long. Here the CDR3 reads CSARDGGLAGGEQFF. CDR3 coding DNA: TGCAGTGCTAGAGACGGAGGGCTAGCGGGGGGTGAGCAGTTCTTC.

This chain links TRBV14 with TRBJ1-3, with a tentative D call TRBD1 (5 bases). CDR1 SGHDN and CDR2 FVKESK come from the germline V gene. This CDR3 comprises 16 residues. V was trimmed by 0 bases and J by 1 base, leaving 10 bases between them. The CDR3 spells CASSQELGESGNTIYF. Here the CDR3 DNA reads TGTGCCAGCAGCCAAGAATTGGGGGAGTCTGGAAACACCATATATTTT.

The chain links TRBV28 to TRBJ1-1; no clear D. The germline CDR1 and CDR2 sequences are MDHEN and SYDVKM. The CDR3 loop spans 15 amino acids. The V end lost 5 bases, the J end lost 7 bases, and 20 bases lay between the germline ends. CDR3 residues: CASSPPGRGHIEAFF. CDR3 bases: TGTGCCAGCAGTCCGCCCGGTCGAGGGCATATTGAAGCTTTCTTT.

The chain employs TRBV4-1 and TRBJ2-7; tentative D call: TRBD2 (6 bases). The CDR3 contains 14 residues. V was shortened by 4 bases and J by 0 bases, with 10 bases between the two germline ends. Germline V gene lookup returns CDR1 MGHRA and CDR2 YSYEKL. The CDR3 coding sequence is TGCGCCAGCAGCCCTCAGACTAGCTCCTACGAGCAGTACTTC. Its translation is CASSPQTSSYEQYF.

This clonotype was seen only a few times. The rearrangement uses TRBV5-1 and TRBJ1-1; 7 bases are a match to TRBD1. The V gene's germline CDR1 is SGHRS and CDR2 YFSETQ. V was clipped by 3 bases and J by 7 bases; unmatched bases: 6. The CDR3 runs to 13 residues. The CDR3 DNA reads TGCGCCAGCAGCTATATCCGGGACAGTGAAGCTTTCTTT. Its translation is CASSYIRDSEAFF.

This clonotype was found a few times. The chain uses TRBV20-1 and TRBJ1-2; D gene uncertain. Germline assignment: CDR1 DFQATT and CDR2 SNEGSKA (reference sequence). Trimming shortened V by 8 bases and J by 4 bases, and 11 bases separated the two germline ends. This CDR3 is 11 amino acids long. The CDR3 sequence is CSLWEGYGYTF. As DNA, the CDR3 is TGCAGTCTTTGGGAGGGCTATGGCTACACCTTC.

The gene calls are TRBV12-3 or TRBV12-4 and TRBJ2-7; D ambiguous. This CDR3 has 14 amino acids. With 4 bases removed from V and 2 bases from J, the gap between germline ends came to 12 bases. The CDR3 region has the DNA TGTGCCAGCAGTTGGGTTAGCTCAGCCTACGAGCAGTACTTC. Translating it yields CASSWVSSAYEQYF.